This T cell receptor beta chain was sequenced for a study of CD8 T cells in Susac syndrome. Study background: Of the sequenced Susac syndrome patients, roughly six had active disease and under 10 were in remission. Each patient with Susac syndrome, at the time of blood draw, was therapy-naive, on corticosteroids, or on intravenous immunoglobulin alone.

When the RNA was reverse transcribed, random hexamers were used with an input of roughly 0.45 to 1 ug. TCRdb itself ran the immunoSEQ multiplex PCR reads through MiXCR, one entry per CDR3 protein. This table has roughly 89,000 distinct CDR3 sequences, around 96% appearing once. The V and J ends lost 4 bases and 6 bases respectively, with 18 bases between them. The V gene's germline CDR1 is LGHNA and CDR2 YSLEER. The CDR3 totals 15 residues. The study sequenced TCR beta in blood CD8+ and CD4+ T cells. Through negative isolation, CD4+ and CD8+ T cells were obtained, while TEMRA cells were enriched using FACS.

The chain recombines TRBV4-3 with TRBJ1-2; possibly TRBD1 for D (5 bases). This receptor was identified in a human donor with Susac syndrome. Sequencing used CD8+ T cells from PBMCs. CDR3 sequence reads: CASSPGTLQVDGYTF. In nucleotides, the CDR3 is TGCGCCAGCAGCCCAGGGACCCTACAAGTCGATGGCTACACCTTC.